The entry that follows covers one T cell receptor (beta chain) sequence. What it binds is unknown. Donors in the study were healthy people who gave bone marrow. Though probably carrying unrecorded immune exposures, donors were nominally healthy at sampling. PCR amplification relied on 60 Vbeta primers (plus 13 Jbeta primers). Repertoires were generated with immunoSEQ multiplex PCR, while TCRdb's copy carries only in-frame clones and drops some. The repertoire has roughly 120,000 clones, approximately 8.6% of them found once; the top ten carry 5% to 6.5%. This entry belongs to a study of cytomegalovirus exposure and HLA in healthy donors. Overall study results and limits: As a later analysis showed, several of the most significant clusters appeared to be linked to common viral pathogens. An analysis done earlier found most TCR beta V segments productive about 90% or about 30% of the time.

The CDR3 spans 9 residues. This TCR was recovered from a woman between 35 and 50 years old in good health and CMV-seropositive. This chain uses TRBV21-1 with TRBJ1-2; the D call of TRBD1 is as the table states it, not checked on the DNA. TRBV21-1 is a pseudogene. The sequenced sample was PBMCs. The CDR3 DNA follows: TGTGCCACCATTGATGGCTACACCTTC. The encoded protein is CATIDGYTF.